These T cell receptor beta chains were read from a single sample in a study of T cell responses to AZD1222 COVID-19 vaccine. The assay was immunoSEQ multiplex PCR, and TCRdb's table has in-frame clones only and misses some. Found here are about 120,000 clones, 70% to 90% of them singletons; the top ten hold 9.4%. The source was peripheral blood, collected on day 0 of AZD1222 vaccination. These receptors were taken from an adult in good health. CDR3s include the opening cysteine and the closing phenylalanine or tryptophan.

TRBV27	TRBJ1-2	CASSPLTGNNYGYTF
TRBV18	TRBJ2-5	CASSPPRGVVETQYF
TRBV6-5	TRBJ2-7	CASTSGDYEQYF
TRBV18	TRBJ2-1	CASSIAVYNEQFF
TRBV12-3/TRBV12-4	TRBJ1-2	CASREGGGGYTF
TRBV6-4	TRBJ1-6	CASSPRAGTDHNSPLHF
TRBV20-1	TRBJ2-1	CSATERGEQFF
TRBV7-9	TRBJ2-1	CASSPLWGASSYNEQFF
TRBV7-2	TRBJ1-1	CASKPQRMNTEAFF
TRBV18	TRBJ2-3	CASSPHVGLADSTDTQYF
TRBV28	TRBJ2-2	CASSLGGNTGELFF
TRBV6-4	TRBJ2-3	CASSGTSGGANTQYF
TRBV28	TRBJ1-1	CASGHGQGVYFDTEAFF
TRBV6-5	TRBJ2-7	CASSYRGGGGEQYF
TRBV7-9	TRBJ2-5	CASSLESLGSQETQYF
TRBV28	TRBJ1-4	CASTPGGNEKLFF
TRBV19	TRBJ1-6	CASSMPGQYYNSPLHF
TRBV2	TRBJ1-6	CASGGDINSPLHF
TRBV4-2	TRBJ2-1	CASSQGGLAGREQFF
TRBV5-4	TRBJ1-1	CASSLPTGGPMNTEAFF
TRBV6-6	TRBJ1-6	CASSFPGGSPLHF
TRBV29-1	TRBJ2-7	CSVVKDSDEQYF
TRBV4-1	TRBJ2-1	CASSQVALKLAGGFGNEQFF
TRBV4-1	TRBJ1-1	CASSQDERGKAFF
TRBV11-3	TRBJ2-7	CASSLEAFSEQYF
TRBV5-1	TRBJ1-3	CASSLSGPGNTIYF
TRBV28	TRBJ1-1	CASTQPGANTEAFF
TRBV19	TRBJ1-4	CATRTGGGEKLFF
TRBV27	TRBJ2-5	CASSLASGGLPFETQYF
TRBV24-1	TRBJ1-2	CATSDSVYGYTF
TRBV5-1	TRBJ2-7	CASSLGASGEYEQYF
TRBV18	TRBJ2-6	CASSPPGQGVLGANVLTF
TRBV5-5	TRBJ2-5	CASSKPGQGARGLETQYF
TRBV25-1	TRBJ2-1	CAASGSGSYNEQFF
TRBV6-5	TRBJ2-7	CASRRGHSAYEQYF
TRBV19	TRBJ1-1	CASSIQPGPRNTEAFF
TRBV28	TRBJ1-3	CASGGGRTSGNTIYF
TRBV2	TRBJ1-4	CASRSGQGVEKLFF
TRBV2	TRBJ2-6	CASSEERQGAGANVLTF
TRBV27	TRBJ2-2	CASSLGGLPGELFF
TRBV14	TRBJ1-1	CASRPGRGSATTEAFF
TRBV30	TRBJ1-2	CAWSVSGQNGYTF
TRBV2	TRBJ2-3	CASSESSGSTDTQYF
TRBV5-1	TRBJ2-3	CASSLGLAAYSTDTQYF